This entry concerns a single T cell receptor beta chain. The antigen is not known. Libraries were prepared by immunoSEQ multiplex PCR; TCRdb keeps only in-frame clonotypes and omits some of them. The repertoire holds approximately 90,000 clones, with more than 85% as singletons. The data were obtained in a study of graft-versus-host responses after intestinal transplantation. Study information: Isolated intestinal, liver-intestinal, or multivisceral transplants were what recipients had.

The CDR3 runs to 17 residues. Germline CDR1 is SGHDN and CDR2 is FVKESK. The V gene end was trimmed by 4 bases and the J gene end by 3 bases; junction bases not matched to a gene: 10. The chain combines TRBV14 with TRBJ1-4; 8 nucleotides line up with TRBD1. The starting material was unstimulated CD8+ T cells sorted from spleen or lymph node cells, obtained before intestinal transplant. The receptor comes from a human donor who received an intestinal transplant. Written as DNA, the CDR3 is TGTGCCAGCAGCCCTATCGGCACGACAGGGGCTAATGAAAAACTGTTTTTT. The encoded protein is CASSPIGTTGANEKLFF. The whole variable domain, remainder taken from reference TRBV14 and TRBJ1-4, is EAGVTQFPSHSVIEKGQTVTLRCDPISGHDNLYWYRRVMGKEIKFLLHFVKESKQDESGMPNNRFLAERTGGTYSTLKVQPAELEDSGVYFCASSPIGTTGANEKLFFGSGTQLSVL.